Listed below are T cell receptor beta chains from one sample, sequenced in a study of blood T cell repertoires in COVID-19. Profiled with immunoSEQ multiplex PCR; TCRdb holds only in-frame clones, not every one. The sample lists 80,000 to 100,000 clones, about nine tenths seen once, with 1.8% in the top ten. Sequencing was carried out using peripheral blood. These TCRs come from a human donor with active COVID-19. The donor label of this sample is uncertain. The CDR3 runs from the conserved cysteine through the conserved F or W. A D gene is named only where the DNA matches it firmly. Only part of the rows carry a size: once, few, many, or a class if the clone is expanded.

>TRBV28|.|TRBJ2-2|TRBD1
CASSRTGGDPGELFF
TGTGCCAGCAGTCGGACAGGGGGGGATCCCGGGGAGCTGTTTTTT
>TRBV3-1/TRBV3-2|.|TRBJ2-5|.
CASSRGGSPQETQYF
TGTGCCAGCAGCCGTGGGGGGTCTCCTCAAGAGACCCAGTACTTC
>TRBV5-8|.|TRBJ2-1|TRBD2
CASSSDLSGAGEQFF
TGTGCCAGCAGCTCGGACCTTAGCGGGGCGGGAGAGCAGTTCTTC
>TRBV7-3|.|TRBJ2-3|.
CASSLDQGTSTDTQYF
TGTGCCAGCAGCTTAGATCAAGGGACTAGCACAGATACGCAGTATTTT
>TRBV7-3|.|TRBJ2-1|.
CASSSGGISYNEQFF
TGTGCCAGCAGCTCAGGGGGGATCTCCTACAATGAGCAGTTCTTC
>TRBV11-2|.|TRBJ2-2|.
CASSLGLRGGSGELFF
TGTGCCAGCAGCTTAGGTCTCAGGGGCGGTAGCGGGGAGCTGTTTTTT
>TRBV2|.|TRBJ2-1|TRBD2
CASSRLAGNNEQFF
TGTGCCAGCAGCCGACTAGCGGGGAACAATGAGCAGTTCTTC
>TRBV6-5|.|TRBJ1-6|TRBD1
CASSPRTGNNSPLHF
TGTGCCAGCAGTCCAAGGACAGGGAATAATTCACCCCTCCACTTT
>TRBV9|.|TRBJ2-7|TRBD2
CASSATPMLAGGVHEQYF
TGTGCCAGCAGCGCAACGCCGATGCTAGCGGGGGGCGTCCACGAGCAGTACTTC
>TRBV9|once|TRBJ2-5|.
CASSDLLLESETQYF
TGTGCCAGCAGTGACCTACTACTAGAATCCGAGACCCAGTACTTC
>TRBV24-1|.|TRBJ2-5|TRBD1
CATSDPGGQGARETQYF
TGTGCCACCAGTGATCCGGGCGGACAGGGGGCGCGGGAGACCCAGTACTTC
>TRBV5-4|.|TRBJ1-6|TRBD1
CASSSGQFSYNSPLHF
TGTGCCAGCAGCTCGGGACAGTTCTCCTATAATTCACCCCTCCACTTT
>TRBV6-2/TRBV6-3|.|TRBJ2-7|TRBD2
CASSYIPGGGEQYF
TGTGCCAGCAGTTACATTCCCGGGGGGGGCGAGCAGTACTTC
>TRBV28|.|TRBJ1-2|TRBD1
CASQGQALRRGYNYGYTF
TGTGCCAGCCAAGGACAGGCCTTACGTCGCGGTTATAACTATGGCTACACCTTC
>TRBV24-1|.|TRBJ1-2|.
CATSDGPGGYTF
TGTGCCACCAGTGATGGACCGGGGGGCTACACCTTC
>TRBV11-2|.|TRBJ2-7|TRBD2
CASSFGGGPYEQYF
TGTGCCAGCAGCTTCGGCGGGGGGCCCTACGAGCAGTACTTC
>TRBV6-5|.|TRBJ1-5|TRBD1
CAPEGDRGDQPQHF
TGTGCCCCGGAAGGGGACAGGGGGGATCAGCCCCAGCATTTT
>TRBV28|.|TRBJ1-2|.
CASSSALSPYGYTF
TGTGCCAGCAGTTCAGCGCTCTCCCCATATGGCTACACCTTC
>TRBV2|.|TRBJ2-2|.
CASSEKSGDNTGELFF
TGTGCCAGCAGTGAAAAGTCGGGGGATAACACCGGGGAGCTGTTTTTT
>TRBV5-4|few|TRBJ1-5|.
CASSLNGREPQHF
TGTGCCAGCAGCTTAAATGGGCGGGAGCCCCAGCATTTT
>TRBV19|.|TRBJ1-3|.
CASSIDGGSGNTIYF
TGTGCCAGTAGTATAGACGGAGGCTCTGGAAACACCATATATTTT
>TRBV19|once|TRBJ1-2|TRBD1
CASMGQFYGYTF
TGTGCCAGTATGGGACAGTTCTATGGCTACACCTTC
>TRBV11-2|.|TRBJ2-3|.
CASTQRGGADYTQYF
TGTGCCAGCACCCAAAGGGGGGGGGCGGATTATACGCAGTATTTT
>TRBV19|.|TRBJ2-5|.
CASSMSSQETQYF
TGTGCCAGTAGTATGTCCAGCCAAGAGACCCAGTACTTC
>TRBV4-1|.|TRBJ2-7|TRBD1
CASSQGGGQGYPTKQYF
TGCGCCAGCAGCCAAGGGGGGGGACAGGGCTATCCTACGAAGCAGTACTTC
>TRBV6-5|.|TRBJ1-1|.
CASRKLGGNTEAFF
TGTGCCAGCAGAAAACTGGGGGGGAACACTGAAGCTTTCTTT
>TRBV6-6|.|TRBJ1-6|TRBD1
CASSPGQGVVGAPLHF
TGTGCCAGCAGTCCTGGACAGGGAGTAGTTGGGGCACCCCTCCACTTT
>TRBV6-5|.|TRBJ1-6|.
CASRDSFEDSPLHF
TGTGCCAGCAGGGACTCCTTTGAGGATTCACCCCTCCACTTT
>TRBV24-1|.|TRBJ2-7|TRBD2
CATSDFGTSCEQYF
TGTGCCACCAGTGATTTTGGGACTAGCTGCGAGCAGTACTTC
>TRBV19|.|TRBJ2-1|.
CASSTGSSYNEQFF
TGTGCCAGTAGTACTGGGAGCTCCTACAATGAGCAGTTCTTC
>TRBV7-3|.|TRBJ2-2|.
CASSLSSTGELFF
TGTGCCAGCAGCCTGAGTTCCACCGGGGAGCTGTTTTTT